This T cell receptor (beta chain) was recovered during a study of cytomegalovirus exposure and HLA in healthy donors (dated by TCRdb to about 2017). As for the study more broadly: A later analysis indicated that the roughly 130 validation repertoires were generated on the platform also employed for the approximately 700 repertoires of the first cohort. The study was designed to test whether signatures of past pathogen exposure could be identified by cataloging public T cell receptors. In addition to the first cohort of around 670 subjects, a separate validation cohort of 100 to 150 different subjects was used. High-throughput TCR immunosequencing, statistical association of individual TCRs with disease status, and machine learning were combined to predict cytomegalovirus infection status. The research as a whole found: In both the original and validation cohorts, the classifier was reported to diagnose cytomegalovirus status with high specificity and sensitivity. Of the cluster scores, roughly 95% were above 0 in a later analysis, which found that TCRs clustered in the first cohort also tended to co-occur in the roughly 130 validation repertoires. In vitro tests confirmed that a few of the cytomegalovirus-associated TCR beta chains recognize cytomegalovirus antigens. While some public TCRs were present in many individuals, most TCR sequences turned up only very rarely across donors. According to the authors, the approach could potentially be generalized to other disease states and immunological phenotypes. A later analysis had no HLA typing for the validation cohort, so co-occurrence there was scored across all 130 or so repertoires. In the study, about 150 TCR beta chains were listed as associated with cytomegalovirus.

The library was generated by the immunoSEQ multiplex PCR assay. The study's own analysis went as follows. To diagnose cytomegalovirus status from the catalog of TCR beta chain sequences, a statistical classification framework was built. The source is immuneACCESS, and TCRdb retained only in-frame sequences with V and J called. Part of the clones is not carried over; for the studies checked, unresolved V genes explain less than half of this, and the remainder is unexplained. That table supplies the V and J calls and clone size; D and trimming were determined from the DNA. The sample records approximately 160,000 clones, approximately 87% of which are singletons. The ten most abundant clones make up 5% to 7% of the sample. About this clone: Its binding antigen is unknown. Base qualities are missing; no much larger clone stands one base away.

CDR1 is given as MNHNS and CDR2 as SASEGT, both from the germline V gene. Measured from the cysteine to the phenylalanine, the CDR3 is 15 residues long. CDR3 DNA only is kept here, 45 bases in frame from base 1. After removal of 6 bases from V and 4 bases from J, the junction retains 8 bases not matched to a gene. Donors formed part of the validation cohort, which comprised fewer than 150 subjects and was distinct from the first cohort of 690 or so subjects. The clonotype comes from a woman aged 25 to 45 in good health and CMV-seronegative. Recombination connected TRBV6-1 to TRBJ1-2; TRBD1 agrees with 10 junctional bases. The sample was PBMCs. Here is the DNA: TGTGCCAGCAGGAAATTTGGGACAGGGGTCTATGGCTACACCTTC. Its protein product is CASRKFGTGVYGYTF.